The source of this T cell receptor beta chain is a study of blood T cell repertoires in COVID-19. Background on the study: The study drew acute and convalescent COVID-19 samples from the United States, Italy and Spain. Sources were T cells, B-cell-depleted T cells, or PBMCs; the material itself was cDNA or gDNA.

Individuals drawn from about two dozen US areas were about 18 to 89 years old. Clinical history reported by participants formed the basis on which cohorts were assigned. Repertoires were generated with immunoSEQ multiplex PCR, while TCRdb's copy carries only in-frame clones and drops some. The table includes 150,000 to 200,000 clones, around 82% detected once. V shed 4 bases, J shed 0 bases, and the junction held 5 bases outside the gene matches. The CDR3 is 15 amino acids. CDR1 and CDR2 from the germline V gene are LGHNT and FRNRAP. Sequencing was done on a sample of PBMCs or T cells enriched from blood (not recorded which). J is TRBJ1-1 and V is TRBV12-5; 7 positions agree with TRBD1. The receptor comes from a woman aged 45-65 years in a cohort exposed to, infected with or recovered from COVID-19 (not recorded which). CDR3 bases: TGTGCTAGTGGTTCCGGGGACAGCATGAACACTGAAGCTTTCTTT. It encodes CASGSGDSMNTEAFF.